This paragraph reports one T cell receptor (beta chain). The clone's antigen remains unknown. No per-base quality is available; no much larger clone lies one base away. CDR1 SGHDN and CDR2 FVKESK are derived from the germline V gene. There are 16 amino acids in the CDR3, from cysteine to phenylalanine inclusive. Only the CDR3 DNA is retained, 48 bases long and in frame from the first base. V and J lose 4 bases and 2 bases, and a span of 16 bases separates them. The sample originates from a study of cytomegalovirus exposure and HLA in healthy donors (dated by TCRdb to about 2017). Regarding the study in general: An earlier analysis of under 600 of the donors reported about 250 Gb of sequence data and around 110 million unique TCR beta sequences from about 180 million T cells. Every discovery cohort repertoire had been produced on one sequencing platform. Besides the first cohort of 500 to 700 subjects, a separate validation cohort made up of some 110 different subjects was used. Typing coverage differed by locus: A, B, C, DRB1 and DQB1 were typed in roughly 620-630 donors, DQA1 in 522, DPA1 in 606, and DPB1 in approximately 450. The T cell repertoires of several hundred subjects were profiled by immunosequencing and related to cytomegalovirus serostatus. Among some 400 genotyped donors of the cohort, an average of around 240,000 unique TCR beta nucleotide sequences were sequenced per donor, roughly 20% of them non-productive. An earlier analysis of 587 of the donors used high-throughput TCR beta sequencing to judge whether each TCR beta V gene segment behaved as functional or pseudogenic. Donor age, sex, ethnicity and CMV serostatus were compiled together with the repertoire data. The later analysis used no new phenotypic data to find candidate immune exposures, relying instead on TCR beta sequences and their occurrence across donors. Class I and class II HLA loci were covered by the typing at four-digit resolution. Among the roughly 390 genotyped donors, 81% belonged to the genetic ancestry cluster associated with self-reported Caucasian donors. Four or five DR-DQ haplotypes were handled as single units for association and clustering because linkage in the cohort was strong. To predict cytomegalovirus infection status, the study brought together high-throughput TCR immunosequencing, statistical association of individual TCRs with disease status, and machine learning. Genome-wide SNP genotypes for about 55% of the roughly 670 donors were used in a later genetic analysis, which treated that subset as a discovery cohort. The study aimed to test whether cataloging public T cell receptors could reveal signatures of past pathogen exposure. A later analysis re-analyzed previously published TCR beta repertoires from 500 to 700 donors and added high-resolution HLA genotyping to study TCR occurrence patterns. An early release covering more than 500 HLA-typed donors comprised roughly 300 gigabases of sequencing data and some 79 million unique TCR sequences. The full study reports these points: An earlier analysis of around 500 of the donors showed that most TCR beta V segments appeared in productive rearrangements either about 90% or about 30% of the time, which broadly matched IMGT annotations. HLA typing was unavailable for some donors at each locus, so association tests used only the typed subset. Compared with the 666-donor mean, donors in an Asian-associated ancestry cluster had fewer N-insertions in productive TCRs, according to a later genetic analysis. A total of roughly 160 TCR beta chains were listed by the study as associated with cytomegalovirus. Linkage disequilibrium might explain the correlated functional status among segregating V segments, but an unknown experimental factor could not be ruled out. In this cohort, only TCR beta chains were sequenced, and detectable features were limited by the absence of alpha or paired-chain data. A later analysis associated about 17,000 TCR beta sequences with specific HLA alleles at a false discovery rate of 0.05. Several of the top co-occurrence clusters appeared to be linked to parvovirus B19, influenza, CMV and Epstein-Barr virus, according to a later analysis. Assigning TCR associations to individual alleles was difficult when HLA alleles, especially DR and DQ, strongly co-occurred. A later analysis found that HLA-associated TCR beta chains were more clonally expanded and had lower generation probabilities than equally common non-associated chains. A further reported finding was that TCR beta sequences accurately predicted the HLA-A and HLA-B alleles for most subjects in the first cohort. Most TCR sequences were seen in very few donors, while some public TCRs were found in many individuals. A group of highly shared sequence variants was considered likely to be a technical artifact of the sequencing pipeline. For the cohort, immune exposure information was limited to CMV serostatus. A few of the identified cytomegalovirus-associated TCR beta chains were confirmed in vitro to be specific for cytomegalovirus antigens. Sequencing depth was assumed to be roughly uniform across donors in the presence/absence analyses, though that assumption may not hold. Some IMGT-functional V segments, including TRBV6-2 and TRBV6-3, could not be told apart with the 87-base-pair reads, so those segments were excluded. It was suggested by the authors that the approach could potentially be generalized to other disease states and immunological phenotypes. An association between a missense DCLRE1C variant and V-gene and J-gene trimming of TCR beta chains was found in a later genetic analysis and replicated in an independent cohort. According to a later analysis, most CMV-associated TCR beta chains appeared to be HLA-restricted, and the HLA associations seemed to be driven largely by CMV exposure. Because counts were too low, roughly 17 rarely observed V segments, including chromosome 9 orphons, were left out of the earlier analysis of a few hundred of the donors. The classifier was reported to diagnose cytomegalovirus status with high specificity and sensitivity in both the original cohort and the validation cohort. A later analysis found that TCR association rates varied across HLA loci, with DRB1 alleles showing the most associated TCRs and HLA-C alleles the fewest.

Libraries were prepared through the immunoSEQ multiplex PCR assay. For the multiplex PCR, a mixture combining 60 forward primers for TCR Vbeta segments and 13 reverse primers for TCR Jbeta segments was used. A multiplex PCR assay on genomic DNA amplified the CDR3 region of rearranged TCR beta genes. The Illumina HiSeq System was used to sequence the amplified TCR beta libraries as 87-base-pair reads. In the authors' own workflow: A later analysis counted about 80 million unique TCR beta chains across the 666 repertoires, and about 10 million of these chains were shared by at least two donors. To remove PCR and sequencing errors, raw reads were error-corrected and collapsed into unique sequences using a nearest-neighbor algorithm that merged closely related sequences. CDR3 sequences were aligned to IMGT reference sequences to assign V, D and J gene segments. Each retained sequence needed at least a six-nucleotide match to both a V gene segment and a J gene segment. Rearrangements were called productive when the CDR3 lacked stop codons and stayed in frame with V and J; all others were non-productive. Following IMGT convention, CDR3 was defined as the stretch from the second conserved V-encoded cysteine up to the conserved J-encoded phenylalanine. Sequences without an unambiguous match to a single V gene segment were excluded from the earlier analysis of approximately 600 of the donors. An earlier analysis of about 600 of the donors called V segments functional above 56.7% productive rearrangements and segregating when the between-donor standard deviation exceeded 5%. A statistical classification framework was developed to diagnose cytomegalovirus status using the catalog of TCR beta chain sequences. In a later analysis, TCR nucleotide sequences were compared against IMGT/GENE-DB human TR gene sequences so that V and J genes could be assigned. Using the TCRdist pipeline, a later analysis assigned CDR3 sequences along with most-parsimonious VDJ recombination scenarios. In a later analysis, every TCR beta chain was defined by the combination of its CDR3 amino acid sequence and its V-gene family, and reads without a unique V-gene family were dropped. As a way to deal with suspected cross-contamination and a sequencing artifact, a later analysis dropped more than 500 nucleotide sequences that were highly shared and had low generation probability. In a later analysis, a clonal expansion index was calculated for each public chain from normalized within-repertoire ranks of inferred template counts. A later analysis computed generation probabilities with a VDJ recombination model fitted to out-of-frame rearrangements, and checked the results against IGoR. In a later analysis, hypergeometric tests were used to score TCR-TCR, TCR-HLA and TCR-CMV co-occurrence, with a repertoire-size bias correction applied to TCR pairs. False discovery rates were estimated in a later analysis by permuting HLA or CMV assignments 20 times. A later analysis grouped co-occurring TCRs with DBSCAN, adding TCRdist sequence similarity when clustering within HLA-allele-positive subsets. Repertoires with fewer than 30,000 or more than 120,000 public chains, plus five repertoires with anomalous nucleotide sharing, were excluded from co-occurrence clustering. TCRdb retrieved this table from immuneACCESS and kept in-frame rearrangements only. Not all clones are present; in checked studies, unresolved V genes account for under half, and no reason is known for the remainder. The DNA was the basis for D and trimming; V, J and clone size are from that table. This sample lists tens of thousands of clones; about 82% were detected once. The ten largest clones add up to about 3.2% of the sample.

The cohort consisted of hundreds of healthy bone marrow donors. All cohort members were sampled while nominally healthy, although unrecorded immune exposures were likely present. The donor tested CMV seronegative and was one of the 352 seronegative cohort members. Every donor gave a peripheral blood sample, and the peripheral blood mononuclear cells from that sample were used for TCR beta sequencing. Genomic DNA extraction from the blood cell samples was performed with the Qiagen DNeasy Blood Extraction Kit. Sequencing was carried out using PBMCs. The chain joins TRBV14 to TRBJ2-3; perhaps TRBD2 is the D gene, with 6 bases matching. The receptor's source is a woman in her 30s in good health and CMV-seronegative. In nucleotides, the sequence is TGTGCCAGCAGCCGGACTAAAGACAGATACACAGATACGCAGTATTTT. Its protein is CASSRTKDRYTDTQYF.